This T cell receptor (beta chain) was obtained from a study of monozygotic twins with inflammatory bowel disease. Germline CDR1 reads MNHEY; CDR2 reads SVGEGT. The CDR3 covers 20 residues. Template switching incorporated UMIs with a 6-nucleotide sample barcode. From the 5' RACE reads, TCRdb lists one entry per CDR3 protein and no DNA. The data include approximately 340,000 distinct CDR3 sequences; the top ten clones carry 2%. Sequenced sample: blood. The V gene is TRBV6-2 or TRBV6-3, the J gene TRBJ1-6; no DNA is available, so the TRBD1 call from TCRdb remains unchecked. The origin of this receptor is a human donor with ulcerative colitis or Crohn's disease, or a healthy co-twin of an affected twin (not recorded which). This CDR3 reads CASRAGLGAPSRSYNSPLHF.